This T cell receptor (beta chain) is from a study of response to subunit inactivated influenza vaccine. Study results and limitations: Authors suggested each seasonal influenza vaccination recruits few new T cells.

Germline V gene lookup returns CDR1 ENHRY and CDR2 SYGVKD. V lost 4 bases and J 0 bases, leaving 12 bases between the germline ends. The CDR3 totals 15 residues. One entry per CDR3 protein, called by TCRdb with MiXCR from the RT-PCR reads. The table lists about 800,000 distinct CDR3 sequences, around 21% of them singletons. In its sample, this clonotype was seen a few times. Its antigen is not identified. The material sequenced was PBMCs from blood, taken roughly 5 days after vaccination. The receptor was isolated from a man aged 45 to 65 who received an inactivated influenza vaccine. This chain links TRBV10-3 with TRBJ1-1, with D tentatively TRBD1 (6 bases). The CDR3 bases are TGTGCCATCAGTGTGGGGGGCAACATGAACACTGAAGCTTTCTTT. This gives the protein CAISVGGNMNTEAFF.